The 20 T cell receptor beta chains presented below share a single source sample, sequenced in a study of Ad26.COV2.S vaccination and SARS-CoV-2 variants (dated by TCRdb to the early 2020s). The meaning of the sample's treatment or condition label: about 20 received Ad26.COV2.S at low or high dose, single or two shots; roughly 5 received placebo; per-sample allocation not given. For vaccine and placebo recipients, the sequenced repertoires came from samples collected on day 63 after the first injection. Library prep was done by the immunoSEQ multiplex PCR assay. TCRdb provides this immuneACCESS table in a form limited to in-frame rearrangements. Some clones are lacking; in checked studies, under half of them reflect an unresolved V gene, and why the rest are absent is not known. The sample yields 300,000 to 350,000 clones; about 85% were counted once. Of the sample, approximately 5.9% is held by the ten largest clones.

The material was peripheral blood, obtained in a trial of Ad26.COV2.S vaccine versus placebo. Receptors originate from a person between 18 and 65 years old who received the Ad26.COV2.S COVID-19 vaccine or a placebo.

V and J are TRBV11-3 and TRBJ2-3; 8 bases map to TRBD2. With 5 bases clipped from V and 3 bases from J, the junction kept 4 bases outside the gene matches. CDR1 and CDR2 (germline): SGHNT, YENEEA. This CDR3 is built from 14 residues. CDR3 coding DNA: TGTGCCAGCAGCCCGGGACTAGAAACAGATACGCAGTATTTT. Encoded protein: CASSPGLETDTQYF.

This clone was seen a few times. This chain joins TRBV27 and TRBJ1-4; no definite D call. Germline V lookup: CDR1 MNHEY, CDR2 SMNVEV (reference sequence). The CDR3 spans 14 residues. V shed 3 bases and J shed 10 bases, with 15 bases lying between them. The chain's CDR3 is CASSFTPPVGKLFF. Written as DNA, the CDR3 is TGTGCCAGCAGTTTTACCCCACCCGTGGGAAAACTGTTTTTT.

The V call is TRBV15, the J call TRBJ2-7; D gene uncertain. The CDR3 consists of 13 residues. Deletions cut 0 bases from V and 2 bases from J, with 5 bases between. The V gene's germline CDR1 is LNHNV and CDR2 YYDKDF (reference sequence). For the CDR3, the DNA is TGTGCCACCAGCAGAGATATGGCCTACGAGCAGTACTTC. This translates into CATSRDMAYEQYF.

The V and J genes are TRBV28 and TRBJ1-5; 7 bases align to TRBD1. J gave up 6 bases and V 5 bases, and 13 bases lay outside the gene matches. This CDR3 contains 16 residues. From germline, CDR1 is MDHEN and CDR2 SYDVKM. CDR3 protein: CASSPLRTGKGQPQHF. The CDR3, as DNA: TGTGCCAGCAGTCCCCTTCGGACAGGAAAGGGTCAGCCCCAGCATTTT.

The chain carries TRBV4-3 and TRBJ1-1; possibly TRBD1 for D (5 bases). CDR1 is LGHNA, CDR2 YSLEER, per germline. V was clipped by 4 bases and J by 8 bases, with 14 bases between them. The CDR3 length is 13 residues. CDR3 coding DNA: TGCGCCAGCAGCCGAGTAGACAGTCCAGAAGCTTTCTTT. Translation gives CASSRVDSPEAFF.

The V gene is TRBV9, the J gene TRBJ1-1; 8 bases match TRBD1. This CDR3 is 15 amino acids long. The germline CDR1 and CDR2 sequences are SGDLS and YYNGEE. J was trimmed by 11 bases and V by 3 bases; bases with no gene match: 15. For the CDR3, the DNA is TGTGCCAGCAGCGCCGAGACAGGGGCGTACCGGGGGGCTTTCTTT. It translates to CASSAETGAYRGAFF. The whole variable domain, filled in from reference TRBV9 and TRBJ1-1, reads DSGVTQTPKHLITATGQRVTLRCSPRSGDLSVYWYQQSLDQGLQFLIQYYNGEERAKGNILERFSAQQFPDLHSELNLSSLELGDSALYFCASSAETGAYRGAFFGQGTRLTVV.

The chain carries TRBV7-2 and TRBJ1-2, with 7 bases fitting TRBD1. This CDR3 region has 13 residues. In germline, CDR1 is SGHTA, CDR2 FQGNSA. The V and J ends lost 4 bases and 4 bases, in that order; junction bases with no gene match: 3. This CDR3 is CASSSGTVYGYTF. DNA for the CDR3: TGTGCCAGCAGCTCTGGGACAGTCTATGGCTACACCTTC.

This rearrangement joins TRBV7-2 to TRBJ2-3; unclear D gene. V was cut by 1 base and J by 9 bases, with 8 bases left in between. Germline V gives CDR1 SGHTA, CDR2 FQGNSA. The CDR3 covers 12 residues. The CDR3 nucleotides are TGTGCCAGCAGCTTAGTGGAGAGGACGCAGTATTTT. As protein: CASSLVERTQYF.

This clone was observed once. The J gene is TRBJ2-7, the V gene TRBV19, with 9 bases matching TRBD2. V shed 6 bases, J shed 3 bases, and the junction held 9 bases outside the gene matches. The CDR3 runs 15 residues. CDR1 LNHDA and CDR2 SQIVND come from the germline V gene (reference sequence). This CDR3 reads CASSPGTSSVYEQYF. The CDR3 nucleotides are TGTGCCAGTAGCCCCGGGACTAGCTCTGTCTACGAGCAGTACTTC.

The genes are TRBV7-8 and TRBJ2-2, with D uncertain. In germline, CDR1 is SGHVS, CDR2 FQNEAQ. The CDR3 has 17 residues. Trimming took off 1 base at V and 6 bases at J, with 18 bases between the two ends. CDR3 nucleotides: TGTGCCAGCAGCTTAGGTGGATCGACCACCAGTCCCGGGGAGCTGTTTTTT. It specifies CASSLGGSTTSPGELFF.

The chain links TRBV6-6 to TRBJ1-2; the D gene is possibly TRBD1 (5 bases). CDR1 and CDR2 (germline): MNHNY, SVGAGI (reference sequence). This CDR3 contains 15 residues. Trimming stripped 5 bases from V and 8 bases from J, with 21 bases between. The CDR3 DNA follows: TGTGCCAGCAGTCGATCCCCGGGACTGAGTTGGGGCTACACCTTC. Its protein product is CASSRSPGLSWGYTF.

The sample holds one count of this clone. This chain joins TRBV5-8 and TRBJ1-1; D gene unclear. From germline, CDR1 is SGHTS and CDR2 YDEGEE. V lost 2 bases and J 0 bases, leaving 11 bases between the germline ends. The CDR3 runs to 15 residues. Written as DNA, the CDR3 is TGTGCCAGCAGCTTAGTGGCCGGTGTGAACACTGAAGCTTTCTTT. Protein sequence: CASSLVAGVNTEAFF.

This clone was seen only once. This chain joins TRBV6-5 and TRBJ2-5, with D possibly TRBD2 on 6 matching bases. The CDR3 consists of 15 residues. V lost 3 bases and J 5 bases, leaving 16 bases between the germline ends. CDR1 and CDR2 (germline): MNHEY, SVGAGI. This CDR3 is CASSYGVGGKETQYF. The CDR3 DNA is TGTGCCAGCAGTTATGGGGTAGGAGGGAAGGAGACCCAGTACTTC.

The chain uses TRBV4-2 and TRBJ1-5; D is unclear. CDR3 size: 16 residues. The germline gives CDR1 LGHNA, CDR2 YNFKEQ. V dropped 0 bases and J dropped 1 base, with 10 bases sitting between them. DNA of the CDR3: TGTGCCAGCAGCCAAGATGTTTCCGGGAGCAATCAGCCCCAGCATTTT. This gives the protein CASSQDVSGSNQPQHF.

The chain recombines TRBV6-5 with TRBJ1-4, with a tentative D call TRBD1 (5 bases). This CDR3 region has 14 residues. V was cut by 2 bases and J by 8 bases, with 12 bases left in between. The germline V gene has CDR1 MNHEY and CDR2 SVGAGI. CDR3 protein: CASSYVSGQEKLFF. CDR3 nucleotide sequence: TGTGCCAGCAGTTACGTCTCAGGGCAGGAAAAACTGTTTTTT.

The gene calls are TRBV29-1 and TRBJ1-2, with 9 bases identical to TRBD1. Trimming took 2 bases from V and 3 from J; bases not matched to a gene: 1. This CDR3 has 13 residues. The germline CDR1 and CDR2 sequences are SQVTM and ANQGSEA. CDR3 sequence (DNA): TGCAGCGTTGAAACAGGGGGCGACTATGGCTACACCTTC. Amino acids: CSVETGGDYGYTF.

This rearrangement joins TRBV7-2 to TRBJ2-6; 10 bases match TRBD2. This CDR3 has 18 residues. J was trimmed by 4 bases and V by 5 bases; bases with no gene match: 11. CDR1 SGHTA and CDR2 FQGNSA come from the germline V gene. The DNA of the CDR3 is TGTGCCAGCAGCGCTAGCGTCGGACTAGCGGCCGGGGCCAACGTCCTGACTTTC. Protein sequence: CASSASVGLAAGANVLTF.

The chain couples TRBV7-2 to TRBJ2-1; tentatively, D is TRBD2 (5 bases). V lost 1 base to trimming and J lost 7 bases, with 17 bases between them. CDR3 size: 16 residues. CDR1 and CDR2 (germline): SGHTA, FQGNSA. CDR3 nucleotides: TGTGCCAGCAGCTTAGAAATAGGAGAGGGCAAAAATGAGCAGTTCTTC. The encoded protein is CASSLEIGEGKNEQFF.

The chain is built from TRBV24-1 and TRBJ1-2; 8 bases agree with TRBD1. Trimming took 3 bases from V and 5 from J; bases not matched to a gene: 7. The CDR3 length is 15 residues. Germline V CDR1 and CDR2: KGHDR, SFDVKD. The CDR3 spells CATSDPGGAWYGYTF. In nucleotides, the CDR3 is TGTGCCACCAGTGATCCAGGGGGCGCTTGGTATGGCTACACCTTC.

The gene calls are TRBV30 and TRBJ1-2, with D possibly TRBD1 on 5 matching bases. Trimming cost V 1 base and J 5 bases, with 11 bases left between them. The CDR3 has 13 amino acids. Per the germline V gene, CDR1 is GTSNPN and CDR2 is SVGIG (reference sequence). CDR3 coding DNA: TGTGCCTGGAGTGATATGGGGGATTATGGCTACACCTTC. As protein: CAWSDMGDYGYTF.